The 5 T cell receptor beta chains below were found in one sample sequenced in a study of Tregs in tolerant kidney transplant recipients. Measured with immunoSEQ multiplex PCR; TCRdb has only the in-frame clones, and not every one. The table has approximately 75,000 clones, approximately 90% seen once. The sequencing here drew on Tregs from blood, taken before the transplant. All receptors derive from a human donor who received a combined kidney and bone marrow transplant.

The V call is TRBV15, the J call TRBJ2-7, with 9 bases aligning to TRBD1. J was trimmed by 4 bases and V by 6 bases; bases with no gene match: 4. This CDR3 is 13 amino acids long. Germline V gene data show CDR1 as LNHNV and CDR2 as YYDKDF (reference sequence). CDR3 sequence (DNA): TGTGCCACCAGGACAGGGGGGGGATACGAGCAGTACTTC. Translating it yields CATRTGGGYEQYF. Combining the CDR3 with reference TRBV15 and TRBJ2-7 gives the whole variable domain DAMVIQNPRYQVTQFGKPVTLSCSQTLNHNVMYWYQQKSSQAPKLLFHYYDKDFNNEADTPDNFQSRRPNTSFCFLDIRSPGLGDTAMYLCATRTGGGYEQYFGPGTRLTVT.

The J gene is TRBJ2-3, the V gene TRBV27, with 9 positions matching TRBD1. The ends lost 11 bases at V and 4 bases at J; junction bases unmatched: 7. Germline V CDR1 and CDR2: MNHEY, SMNVEV (reference sequence). This CDR3 region has 13 residues. CDR3 coding DNA: TGTGCCTCTCGGACAGGGGCATCAGATACGCAGTATTTT. This gives the protein CASRTGASDTQYF.

Concerning this clone itself: The same CDR3 arises from other DNA sequences in this sample as well. The rearrangement joins TRBV5-4 to TRBJ2-3; 9 bases are a match to TRBD2. V lost 1 base, J lost 3 bases, and 3 bases stayed unmatched. This CDR3 is built from 15 residues. Germline CDR1 SGHNT, CDR2 YYREEE (reference sequence). The CDR3 sequence is CASSLRLAGTDTQYF. In nucleotides, the CDR3 is TGTGCCAGCAGCTTGAGGCTAGCGGGAACAGATACGCAGTATTTT.

The chain links TRBV28 to TRBJ2-7; tentatively, D is TRBD1 or TRBD2 (5 bases each). Trimming removed 4 bases from V and 0 bases from J, with 13 bases in between. The length of the CDR3 is 15 residues. CDR1 and CDR2 (germline): MDHEN, SYDVKM. The CDR3 nucleotides are TGTGCCAGCAGTTACGGGACCTTGATCTCCTACGAGCAGTACTTC. Protein sequence: CASSYGTLISYEQYF.

A word on this clone: An end of the junction does not agree with germline; a read error may underlie this. The chain links TRBV18 to TRBJ2-7; 8 nucleotides match TRBD1. The CDR3 is made up of 15 amino acids. Germline CDR1 and CDR2: KGHSH and LQKENI. CDR3 sequence: CASAPAGTGLREQYF. The CDR3 region has the DNA TGTGCCAGCGCACCGGCCGGGACAGGTTTACGGGAGCAGTACTTC.